This section outlines one TCR beta chain sequence together with its context. Russia was home to the donors, healthy Caucasian individuals aged about 6 to 100. Researchers collected approximately 9.5 milliliters of peripheral blood from every single donor. The study isolated at least 6.5 million PBMCs from each sample. Sample-barcoded 5' priming and a J-beta primer mix drove a second PCR of about 6 to 12 cycles. TCRdb re-called the 5' RACE reads with MiXCR, one entry per CDR3 protein. There are some 560,000 distinct CDR3 sequences in the sample; about a quarter occur only once, and over 3.5% lies in the top ten. The data originate from a study of blood T cells in healthy people across ages. Germline assignment: CDR1 SGHDN and CDR2 FVKESK. The CDR3 runs 13 residues. The V end lost 0 bases, the J end lost 4 bases, and 7 bases lay between the germline ends. These data also featured in a second study, about T cells of mothers and their children. That paper states: The effect of thymic selection on TCR recombination output is similar between related and unrelated pairs.

This TCR was sampled from a boy aged 2 to 9 in good health. Input material: blood. V is TRBV14 and J is TRBJ2-7; no reliable D call. The CDR3 is CASSQEVRYEQYF. The CDR3 DNA reads TGTGCCAGCAGCCAAGAGGTCCGATACGAGCAGTACTTC.